The present TCR beta chain was sequenced within a study of tumor and adjacent non-tumor tissue in lung cancer. At the level of the study: Stage I to III disease affected 10 men and roughly five women aged roughly 30 to 80. Samples averaged roughly 4.3 million productive TCRbeta reads each. The study, taken as a whole, reports: Tumor repertoires had a smaller top 100 clone share than normal lung.

Germline V gives CDR1 SEHNR, CDR2 FQNEAQ (reference sequence). Ends included, the CDR3 has 12 residues. The library came from three nested PCR rounds adapted from ARM-PCR protocols. From the multiplex PCR reads, TCRdb called clonotypes with MiXCR, one entry per CDR3 protein. The sample has 60,000 to 70,000 distinct CDR3 sequences, around 82% seen once. This sample's RNA came from whole unsorted tissue. Distant lung tissue was collected more than 3 cm away from the tumor edge. Donors were chemotherapy-naive, newly diagnosed lung cancer surgical patients in China, August–late 2014. With respect to this clonotype: Its specificity is unknown. Since no conserved phenylalanine or tryptophan closes the CDR3, a read error is the likely cause. The limits of the CDR3 on the DNA are not certain, so only TCRdb's listed CDR3 is given.

The chain couples TRBV7-9 to TRBJ2-2; TRBD1, as called in the table, went unchecked against the DNA. The receptor was isolated from a man in his sixties with non-small cell lung cancer. The sample was distant non-tumor lung tissue. This CDR3 reads CASRIGAGEQFL.